What follows describes a single TCR beta chain. Its specificity is unknown. The data were taken from a study of blood T cells in healthy people across ages. Study-wide results and limits: The percentage of naive T cells correlated strongly with TCR beta diversity.

Next came a second PCR, run for about 7 to 11 cycles, which used a sample-barcoded 5' primer along with a J-beta primer mix. The authors tagged each cDNA molecule using a template-switch adaptor with 12 random nucleotides. TCRdb itself ran the 5' RACE reads through MiXCR, one entry per CDR3 protein. This sample carries over 1.5 million distinct CDR3 sequences, about 50% of them seen once, and the ten largest clones take around 2.1%. Extracted total RNA amounted to at least 6 micrograms for each sample. CDR3 length: 15 residues. Germline V gene sequence: CDR1 MNHEY, CDR2 SMNVEV (reference sequence). This receptor was taken from a woman in her 40s in good health. Material: blood. The chain carries TRBV27 and TRBJ2-5, with a tentative D call TRBD2 (7 bases). The end of the DNA is better explained by TRBJ2-7, so the J call may be wrong. CDR3 region: CASRERGGGRYEQYF. In DNA, the CDR3 is TGTGCCAGCAGAGAGAGGGGCGGGGGCCGCTACGAGCAGTACTTC.